The source of this T cell receptor (beta chain) is a study of blood T cell repertoires in COVID-19. The CDR3 sequence is 13 residues long. From germline, CDR1 is SGHVS and CDR2 FQNEAQ. Unmatched junction bases numbered 7, after V lost 5 bases and J lost 8 bases. Clones were read by immunoSEQ multiplex PCR, and TCRdb kept only the in-frame ones, dropping some. The data hold about 130,000 clones, with approximately 89% observed a single time. Sequencing used peripheral blood. The source is a woman in her seventies with COVID-19, enrolled during active disease. The V call is TRBV7-8, the J call TRBJ1-2, with TRBD1 matching 8 bases. The CDR3: CASSTGQGFGYTF. CDR3 bases: TGTGCCAGCAGCACCGGACAGGGCTTCGGCTACACCTTC.